This T cell receptor beta chain was profiled in a study of blood T cell repertoires in COVID-19 (dated by TCRdb to about 2020). Background for the entire study: The collaborator samples originated in the United States, Italy and Spain and spanned the acute and convalescent phases of COVID-19. The prospective study material was composed of cDNA or gDNA derived from T cells, B-cell-depleted T cells, or PBMCs. Deeply sampled blood TCRbeta repertoires from subjects exposed to, actively infected with, or recovered from COVID-19 were included in the dataset. The repertoires were released in a freely available public database intended as a resource for research on the immune response to SARS-CoV-2. Samples were obtained from the ongoing ImmuneRACE study (first 160 participants) and from some 1,300 subjects provided by 6 global collaborators. The sample metadata nearly always contained a de-identified subject ID, COVID-19 status, age in years and sex. HLA class I and class II types, where available, came from metadata supplied by the sample provider rather than from assay-based typing. General findings and caveats noted by the study authors: The amount of clinical and demographic metadata varied by source and participant and was provided uncurated.

Turning to this clone: Its antigen is still unknown. No much larger clone exists at a distance of one base, and base qualities are not known.

Each collaborating institution followed its own protocols to collect whole blood in K2EDTA tubes. For TCRbeta analysis, collaborator samples were shipped as frozen whole blood, as isolated PBMCs, or as DNA extracted from either sample type. TCRbeta CDR3 regions were amplified from genomic DNA using the immunoSEQ Assay, a bias-controlled multiplex PCR. The original methods were these. Nucleated cell counts per sample were estimated from amplification of reference gene primers within the assay. To quantify the absolute abundance of each unique TCRbeta CDR3 rearrangement, sequence reads were collapsed and filtered. Productive Simpson clonality was computed per sample as the square root of Simpson's diversity index over productive rearrangements. TCRdb's version of the immuneACCESS table is confined to in-frame rearrangements and falls short of the full clone set. An unresolved V gene accounts for under half of the shortfall where checked; the remainder is of unknown origin. Clone size and the V and J calls come from that table; the DNA yielded D and trimming. This sample gives over 85,000 clones in total; about 87% of them show up just once. Of the sample, just over 15% is held by the ten largest clones.

Spanning cysteine to phenylalanine, the CDR3 consists of 17 amino acids. Only the CDR3 region is kept as DNA, spanning 51 bases read in frame from base 1. According to the germline V gene (reference sequence), CDR1 reads LGHDT and CDR2 reads YNNKEL. V loses 4 bases at its end and J loses 0 bases; junction bases beyond the gene matches: 3. Sequencing was carried out using peripheral blood. The chain couples TRBV3-1 (or the pseudogene TRBV3-2) to TRBJ2-2, and TRBD2 aligns with 12 junction nucleotides. The sequence was obtained from a human donor in a cohort sampled during active COVID-19. CDR3 sequence: CASSRLAGETNTGELFF. The DNA sequence is as follows: TGTGCCAGCAGCCGACTAGCGGGGGAGACGAACACCGGGGAGCTGTTTTTT.